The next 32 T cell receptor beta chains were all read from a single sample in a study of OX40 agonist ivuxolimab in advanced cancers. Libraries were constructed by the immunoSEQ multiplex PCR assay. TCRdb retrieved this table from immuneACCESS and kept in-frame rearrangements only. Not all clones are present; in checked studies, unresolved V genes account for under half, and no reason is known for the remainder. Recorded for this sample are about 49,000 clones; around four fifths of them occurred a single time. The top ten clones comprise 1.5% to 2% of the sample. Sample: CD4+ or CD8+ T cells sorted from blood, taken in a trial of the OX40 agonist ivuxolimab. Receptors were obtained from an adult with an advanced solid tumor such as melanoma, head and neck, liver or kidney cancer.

CDR3 DNA: TGTGCCAGCAGCCTACGACTAGCGGGAGGGGTAGAGACCCAGTACTTC. It specifies CASSLRLAGGVETQYF. The V gene is TRBV5-4, the J gene TRBJ2-5; TRBD2 matches 14 bases. V lost 4 bases and J lost 4; bases outside the gene matches: 6. The CDR3 consists of 16 residues. Germline lookup yields CDR1 SGHNT and CDR2 YYREEE (reference sequence).

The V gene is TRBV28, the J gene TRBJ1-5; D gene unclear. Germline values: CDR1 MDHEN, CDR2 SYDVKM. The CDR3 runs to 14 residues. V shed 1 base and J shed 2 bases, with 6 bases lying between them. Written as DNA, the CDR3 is TGTGCCAGCAGTTTATTTGGGGGCAATCAGCCCCAGCATTTT. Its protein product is CASSLFGGNQPQHF. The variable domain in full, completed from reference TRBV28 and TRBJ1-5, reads DVKVTQSSRYLVKRTGEKVFLECVQDMDHENMFWYRQDPGLGLRLIYFSYDVKMKEKGDIPEGYSVSREKKERFSLILESASTNQTSMYLCASSLFGGNQPQHFGDGTRLSIL.

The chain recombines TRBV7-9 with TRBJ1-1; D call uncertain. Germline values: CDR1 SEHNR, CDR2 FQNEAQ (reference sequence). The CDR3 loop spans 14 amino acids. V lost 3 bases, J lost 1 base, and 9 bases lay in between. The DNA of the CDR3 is TGTGCCAGCAGCTTGCCCCGGCGGAACACTGAAGCTTTCTTT. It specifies CASSLPRRNTEAFF.

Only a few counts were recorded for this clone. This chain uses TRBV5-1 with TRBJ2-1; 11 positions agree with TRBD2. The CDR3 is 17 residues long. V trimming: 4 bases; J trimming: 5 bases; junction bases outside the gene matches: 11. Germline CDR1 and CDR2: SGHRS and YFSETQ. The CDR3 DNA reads TGCGCCAGCAGCGTCTCGACGGGACTAGCGGCAAACAATGAGCAGTTCTTC. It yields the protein CASSVSTGLAANNEQFF.

The CDR3 nucleotides are TGTGCCAGCTCACCGCTCGGGGAGGGCAATGAGCAGTTCTTC. Protein sequence: CASSPLGEGNEQFF. The chain is built from TRBV18 and TRBJ2-1; 7 nucleotides match TRBD2. Trimming removed 3 bases from V and 6 bases from J; junction bases left unmatched: 5. Per the germline V gene, CDR1 is KGHSH and CDR2 is LQKENI. The CDR3 contains 14 residues.

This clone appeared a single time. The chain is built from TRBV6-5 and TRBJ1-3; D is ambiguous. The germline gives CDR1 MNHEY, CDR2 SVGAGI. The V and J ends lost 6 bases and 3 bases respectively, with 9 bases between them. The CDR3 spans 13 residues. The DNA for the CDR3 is TGTGCCAGCAGCCCGAGGCTTGGAAACACCATATATTTT. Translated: CASSPRLGNTIYF.

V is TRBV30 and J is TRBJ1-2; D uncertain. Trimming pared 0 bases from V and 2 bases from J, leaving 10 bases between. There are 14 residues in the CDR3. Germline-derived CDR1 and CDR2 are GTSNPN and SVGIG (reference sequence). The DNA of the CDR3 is TGTGCCTGGAGTGTATCACATTTGAACTATGGCTACACCTTC. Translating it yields CAWSVSHLNYGYTF.

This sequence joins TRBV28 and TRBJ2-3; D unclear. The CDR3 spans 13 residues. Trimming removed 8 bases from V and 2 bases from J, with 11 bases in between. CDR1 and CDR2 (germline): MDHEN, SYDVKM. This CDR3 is CASGSRNTDTQYF. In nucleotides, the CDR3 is TGTGCCAGCGGGTCCCGAAACACAGATACGCAGTATTTT. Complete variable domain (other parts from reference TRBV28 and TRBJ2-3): DVKVTQSSRYLVKRTGEKVFLECVQDMDHENMFWYRQDPGLGLRLIYFSYDVKMKEKGDIPEGYSVSREKKERFSLILESASTNQTSMYLCASGSRNTDTQYFGPGTRLTVL.

CDR3 nucleotides: TGTGCCAGCAGCGTACCGTCAGAAGAGACCCAGTACTTC. Amino acids: CASSVPSEETQYF. The chain joins TRBV6-5 to TRBJ2-5; D gene unclear. This CDR3 has 13 amino acids. Germline V CDR1 and CDR2: MNHEY, SVGAGI. Trimming took 6 bases from V and 3 from J, leaving 11 bases between them.

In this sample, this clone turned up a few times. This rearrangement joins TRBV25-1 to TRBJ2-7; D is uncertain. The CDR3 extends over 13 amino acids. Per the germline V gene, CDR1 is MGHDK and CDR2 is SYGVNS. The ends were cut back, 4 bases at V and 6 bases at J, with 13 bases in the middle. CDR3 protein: CASSASLDSEQYF. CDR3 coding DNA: TGTGCCAGCAGTGCCTCCTTAGACTCCGAGCAGTACTTC.

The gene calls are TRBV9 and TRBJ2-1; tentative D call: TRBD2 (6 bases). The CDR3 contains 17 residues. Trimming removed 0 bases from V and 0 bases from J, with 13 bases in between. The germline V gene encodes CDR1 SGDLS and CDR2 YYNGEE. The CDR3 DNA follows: TGTGCCAGCAGCGTAGCTGGGGACTCCAGCTCCTACAATGAGCAGTTCTTC. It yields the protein CASSVAGDSSSYNEQFF.

CDR3 nucleotide sequence: TGTGCCAGCTCACCCACCCAGGGGGCCACAGATACGCAGTATTTT. Amino acid sequence: CASSPTQGATDTQYF. This chain uses TRBV18 with TRBJ2-3, with 8 bases identical to TRBD1. This CDR3 is 15 amino acids long. Germline CDR1 is KGHSH and CDR2 is LQKENI. After removal of 3 bases from V and 2 bases from J, the junction contained 4 bases not matched to a gene.

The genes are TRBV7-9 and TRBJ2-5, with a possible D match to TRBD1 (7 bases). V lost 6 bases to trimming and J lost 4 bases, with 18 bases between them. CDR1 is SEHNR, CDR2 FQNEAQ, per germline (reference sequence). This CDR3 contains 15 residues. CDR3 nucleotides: TGTGCCAGCAGTTACCCCGGGACAGCGGGAGAGACCCAGTACTTC. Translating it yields CASSYPGTAGETQYF.

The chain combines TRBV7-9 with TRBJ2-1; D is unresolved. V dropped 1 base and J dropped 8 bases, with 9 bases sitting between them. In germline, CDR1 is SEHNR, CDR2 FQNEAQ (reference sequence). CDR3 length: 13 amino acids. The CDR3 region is CASSLGPDDEQFF. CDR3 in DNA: TGTGCCAGCAGCTTAGGCCCAGACGATGAGCAGTTCTTC.

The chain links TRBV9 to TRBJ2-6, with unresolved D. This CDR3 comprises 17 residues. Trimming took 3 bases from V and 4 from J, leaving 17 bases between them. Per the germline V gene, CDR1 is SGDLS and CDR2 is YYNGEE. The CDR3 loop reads CASSGSALLSGANVLTF. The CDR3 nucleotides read TGTGCCAGCAGCGGCAGCGCCCTCCTTTCCGGGGCCAACGTCCTGACTTTC.

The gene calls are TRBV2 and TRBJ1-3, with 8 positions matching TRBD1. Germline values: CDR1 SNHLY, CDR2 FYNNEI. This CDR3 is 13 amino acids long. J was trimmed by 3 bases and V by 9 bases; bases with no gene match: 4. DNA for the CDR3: TGTGCCAGTAAGACAGGGGATGGAAACACCATATATTTT. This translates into CASKTGDGNTIYF.

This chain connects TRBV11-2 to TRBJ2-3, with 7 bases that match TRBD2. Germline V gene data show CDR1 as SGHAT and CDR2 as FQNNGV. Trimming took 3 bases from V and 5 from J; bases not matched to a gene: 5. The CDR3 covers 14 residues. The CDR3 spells CASSFGGRGDTQYF. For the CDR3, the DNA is TGTGCCAGCAGCTTTGGGGGGAGGGGAGATACGCAGTATTTT.

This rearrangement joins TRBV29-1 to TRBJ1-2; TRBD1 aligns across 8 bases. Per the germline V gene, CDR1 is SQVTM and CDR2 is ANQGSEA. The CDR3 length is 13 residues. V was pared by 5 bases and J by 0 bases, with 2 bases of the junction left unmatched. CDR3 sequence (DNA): TGCAGCGTTACGGGACAGGCTAACTATGGCTACACCTTC. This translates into CSVTGQANYGYTF. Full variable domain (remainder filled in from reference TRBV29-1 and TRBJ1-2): SAVISQKPSRDICQRGTSLTIQCQVDSQVTMMFWYRQQPGQSLTLIATANQGSEATYESGFVIDKFPISRPNLTFSTLTVSNMSPEDSSIYLCSVTGQANYGYTFGSGTRLTVV.

DNA of the CDR3: TGTGCCAGCAGCCAAGAAGCGTGGGCCGAAGAGACCCAGTACTTC. Translation: CASSQEAWAEETQYF. The V call is TRBV4-2, the J call TRBJ2-5; no reliable D call. Germline CDR1 LGHNA, CDR2 YNFKEQ. CDR3 length: 15 residues. Between the trimmed V and J ends, which lost 0 bases and 3 bases, there was a span of 11 bases.

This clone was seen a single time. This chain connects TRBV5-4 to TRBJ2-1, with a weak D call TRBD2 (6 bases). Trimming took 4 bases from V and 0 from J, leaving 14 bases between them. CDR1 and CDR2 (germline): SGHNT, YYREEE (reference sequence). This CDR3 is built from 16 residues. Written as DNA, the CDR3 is TGTGCCAGCAGCGTGGGAGCGGGTAGCTCCTACAATGAGCAGTTCTTC. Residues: CASSVGAGSSYNEQFF.

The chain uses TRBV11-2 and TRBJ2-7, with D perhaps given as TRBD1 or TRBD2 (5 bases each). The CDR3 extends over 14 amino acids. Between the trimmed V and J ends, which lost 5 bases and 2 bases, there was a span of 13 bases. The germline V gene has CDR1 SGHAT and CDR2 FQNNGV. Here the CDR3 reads CASSRGAGAYEQYF. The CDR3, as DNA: TGTGCCAGCAGCAGAGGGGCCGGTGCCTACGAGCAGTACTTC.

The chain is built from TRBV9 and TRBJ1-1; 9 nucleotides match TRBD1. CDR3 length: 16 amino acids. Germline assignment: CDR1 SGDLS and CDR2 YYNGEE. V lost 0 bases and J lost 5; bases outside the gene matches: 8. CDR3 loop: CASSVGPTGGGTEAFF. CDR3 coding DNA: TGTGCCAGCAGCGTAGGGCCCACAGGGGGCGGGACTGAAGCTTTCTTT.

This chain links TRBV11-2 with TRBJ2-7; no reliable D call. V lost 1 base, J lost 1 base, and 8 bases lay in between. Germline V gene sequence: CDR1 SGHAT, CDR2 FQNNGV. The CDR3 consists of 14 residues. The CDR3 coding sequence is TGTGCCAGCAGCTTAGTTCTCAGGTCCTACGAGCAGTACTTC. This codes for CASSLVLRSYEQYF.

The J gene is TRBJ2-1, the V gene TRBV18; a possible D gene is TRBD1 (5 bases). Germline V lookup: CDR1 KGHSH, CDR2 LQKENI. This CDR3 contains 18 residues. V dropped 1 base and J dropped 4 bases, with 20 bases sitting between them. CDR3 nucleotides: TGTGCCAGCTCACCACTTATTTACGTGAGACAGACATACAATGAGCAGTTCTTC. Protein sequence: CASSPLIYVRQTYNEQFF.

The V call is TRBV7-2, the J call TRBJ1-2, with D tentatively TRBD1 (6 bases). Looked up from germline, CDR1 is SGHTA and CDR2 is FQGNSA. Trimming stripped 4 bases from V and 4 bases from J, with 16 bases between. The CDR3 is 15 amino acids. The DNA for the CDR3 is TGTGCCAGCAGCTCCTCTAGGGGGTCGGGCTATGGCTACACCTTC. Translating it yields CASSSSRGSGYGYTF.

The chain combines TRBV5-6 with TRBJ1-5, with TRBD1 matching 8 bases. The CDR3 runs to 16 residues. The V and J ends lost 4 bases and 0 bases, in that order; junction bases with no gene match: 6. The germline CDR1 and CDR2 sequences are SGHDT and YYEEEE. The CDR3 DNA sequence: TGTGCCAGCAGCCAAAGACAGGGGAATAGCAATCAGCCCCAGCATTTT. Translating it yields CASSQRQGNSNQPQHF.

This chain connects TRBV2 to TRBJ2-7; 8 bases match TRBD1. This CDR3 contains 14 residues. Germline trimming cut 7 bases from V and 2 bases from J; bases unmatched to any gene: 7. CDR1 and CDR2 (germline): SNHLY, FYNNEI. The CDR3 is CASTGQGPTYEQYF. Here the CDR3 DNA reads TGTGCCAGCACCGGACAGGGACCAACCTACGAGCAGTACTTC.

Written as DNA, the CDR3 is TGTGCCAGCAGTCTACCCGACGTCCGCAACGAGCAGTACTTC. As protein: CASSLPDVRNEQYF. This chain links TRBV28 with TRBJ2-7; unclear D gene. The V gene lost 5 bases and the J gene lost 5 bases, with 16 bases spanning the gap. CDR3 length: 14 residues. Per the germline V gene, CDR1 is MDHEN and CDR2 is SYDVKM.

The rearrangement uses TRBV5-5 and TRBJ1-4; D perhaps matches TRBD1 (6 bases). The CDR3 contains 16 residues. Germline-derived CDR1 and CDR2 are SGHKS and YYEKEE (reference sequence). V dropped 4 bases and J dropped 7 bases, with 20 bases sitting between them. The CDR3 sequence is CASSPLYSGVGEKLFF. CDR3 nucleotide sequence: TGTGCCAGCAGCCCATTATATTCAGGGGTCGGTGAAAAACTGTTTTTT.

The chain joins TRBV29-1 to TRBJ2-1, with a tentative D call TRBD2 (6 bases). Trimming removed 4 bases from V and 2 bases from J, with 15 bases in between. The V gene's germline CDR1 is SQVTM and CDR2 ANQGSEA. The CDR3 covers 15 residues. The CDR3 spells CSVVGLSSAYNEQFF. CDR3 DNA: TGCAGCGTTGTAGGTTTATCTAGCGCCTACAATGAGCAGTTCTTC.

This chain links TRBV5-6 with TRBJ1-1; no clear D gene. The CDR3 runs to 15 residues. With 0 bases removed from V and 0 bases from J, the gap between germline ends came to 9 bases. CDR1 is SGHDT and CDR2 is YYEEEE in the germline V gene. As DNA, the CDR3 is TGTGCCAGCAGCTTGGTGGGCAGAGTGAACACTGAAGCTTTCTTT. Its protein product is CASSLVGRVNTEAFF.

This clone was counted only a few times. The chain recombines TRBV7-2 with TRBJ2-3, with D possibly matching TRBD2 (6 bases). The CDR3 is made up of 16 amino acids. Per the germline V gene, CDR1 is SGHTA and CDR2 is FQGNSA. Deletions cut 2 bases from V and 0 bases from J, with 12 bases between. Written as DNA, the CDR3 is TGTGCCAGCAGCTTATCCAGCGGGCTTAGCACAGATACGCAGTATTTT. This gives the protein CASSLSSGLSTDTQYF.